This T cell receptor (beta chain) was found in a study of T cells after yellow fever vaccination. This clonotype has only a few counts. The germline CDR1 and CDR2 sequences are DFQATT and SNEGSKA (reference sequence). The CDR3 loop spans 13 amino acids. The V end was cut by 1 base, the J end by 10 bases, with 14 bases between. TCRdb reprocessed the 5' RACE reads with MiXCR, giving one entry per CDR3 protein. The sample contains 100,000 to 150,000 distinct CDR3 sequences, roughly 8.2% of which appear only once. Material: CD8+ T cells sorted from PBMCs, obtained on the day of the yellow fever booster vaccination. This clonotype was obtained from a man younger than 35 who received the YFV17D yellow fever vaccine. This chain connects TRBV20-1 to TRBJ2-1, with D unresolved. CDR3 bases: TGCAGTGCTAGAGCGGATTCCGGCAGCGAGCAGTTCTTC. The encoded protein is CSARADSGSEQFF.